Listed here are 18 T cell receptor beta chains from one sample, sequenced in a study of blood T cell repertoires in COVID-19. Some clones are missing from TCRdb's copy, which holds only in-frame ones; the method was immunoSEQ multiplex PCR. The profile shows 360,000 or so clones, 89% of them singletons. The sequencing sample was made of peripheral blood. These receptors were obtained from a woman aged 55-70 years with COVID-19, enrolled during active disease.

J is TRBJ1-1 and V is TRBV9; 7 bases agree with TRBD1. V was clipped by 2 bases and J by 10 bases; unmatched bases: 11. This CDR3 spans 14 amino acids. Germline V gene sequence: CDR1 SGDLS, CDR2 YYNGEE. The CDR3, as DNA: TGTGCCAGCAGCGTGAGGGGGCCGACAAAGTCAGCTTTCTTT. Amino acids: CASSVRGPTKSAFF.

J is TRBJ1-5 and V is TRBV25-1; maybe TRBD1 (5 bases). This CDR3 is built from 13 residues. Per germline, CDR1 MGHDK and CDR2 SYGVNS. Between the trimmed V and J ends, which lost 5 bases and 5 bases, there was a span of 10 bases. The CDR3 is CASSQGLDQPQHF. The CDR3 coding sequence is TGTGCCAGCAGTCAGGGTCTCGATCAGCCCCAGCATTTT.

The chain carries TRBV19 and TRBJ2-3, with a tentative D call TRBD1 (6 bases). The CDR3 is 12 residues long. CDR1 and CDR2 (germline): LNHDA, SQIVND (reference sequence). Trimming stripped 4 bases from V and 7 bases from J, with 9 bases between. The CDR3 spells CASSTGDHTQYF. CDR3 DNA: TGTGCCAGTAGTACAGGGGACCATACGCAGTATTTT.

The chain is built from TRBV10-2 and TRBJ1-1, with D tentatively TRBD1 (5 bases). Germline lookup yields CDR1 WSHSY and CDR2 SAAADI. This CDR3 spans 14 amino acids. The V gene lost 7 bases and the J gene lost 1 base, with 13 bases spanning the gap. DNA of the CDR3: TGCGCCAGCACTTCGGGGGGGTGGAACACTGAAGCTTTCTTT. Protein: CASTSGGWNTEAFF.

The V call is TRBV6-5, the J call TRBJ2-7, with D hard to call. Trimming stripped 2 bases from V and 1 base from J, with 6 bases between. The germline V gene encodes CDR1 MNHEY and CDR2 SVGAGI. There are 13 residues in the CDR3. The CDR3 sequence: CASSYELSYEQYF. The CDR3 DNA is TGTGCCAGCAGTTACGAGTTATCCTACGAGCAGTACTTC.

V usage is TRBV10-3 and J usage is TRBJ2-1, with TRBD2 matching over 8 bases. After removal of 0 bases from V and 7 bases from J, the junction contained 8 bases not matched to a gene. From germline, CDR1 is ENHRY and CDR2 SYGVKD. This CDR3 spans 16 amino acids. CDR3 protein: CAISESSGGALNEQFF. For the CDR3, the DNA is TGTGCCATCAGTGAGTCGTCGGGGGGGGCGTTGAATGAGCAGTTCTTC.

This clone was counted a few times. V gene TRBV28 combines with J gene TRBJ1-4; TRBD1 matches 9 bases. The CDR3 spans 14 residues. Germline V gives CDR1 MDHEN, CDR2 SYDVKM. V was pared by 5 bases and J by 6 bases, with 4 bases of the junction left unmatched. CDR3 bases: TGTGCCAGCAGTAGGACAGGGGCCGATGAAAAACTGTTTTTT. It encodes CASSRTGADEKLFF.

The gene calls are TRBV2 and TRBJ1-2; D not certain. The CDR3 consists of 12 residues. Germline CDR1 reads SNHLY; CDR2 reads FYNNEI. V lost 6 bases and J lost 7, with 12 bases in between. The DNA of the CDR3 is TGTGCCAGCAGGAGGGTGGGTCCTGGCTACACCTTC. Amino acids: CASRRVGPGYTF.

The chain joins TRBV18 to TRBJ1-4; the match to TRBD1 covers 9 bases. CDR3 length equals 18 residues. Trimming took 3 bases from V and 1 from J; bases not matched to a gene: 9. CDR1 is KGHSH, CDR2 LQKENI, per germline. The DNA of the CDR3 is TGTGCCAGCTCACCCGACAGGGGGGAAACCAAAACTAATGAAAAACTGTTTTTT. This sequence encodes CASSPDRGETKTNEKLFF. Full variable domain (remainder filled in from reference TRBV18 and TRBJ1-4): NAGVMQNPRHLVRRRGQEARLRCSPMKGHSHVYWYRQLPEEGLKFMVYLQKENIIDESGMPKERFSAEFPKEGPSILRIQQVVRGDSAAYFCASSPDRGETKTNEKLFFGSGTQLSVL.

The chain couples TRBV7-9 to TRBJ2-7; TRBD2 agrees at 16 bases. The CDR3 runs 17 residues. V shed 3 bases, J shed 7 bases, and the junction held 9 bases outside the gene matches. The germline CDR1 and CDR2 sequences are SEHNR and FQNEAQ (reference sequence). CDR3 bases: TGTGCCAGCAGCTTTCCGGGACTAGCGGGGGGGCCATTTGAGCAGTACTTC. Its translation: CASSFPGLAGGPFEQYF. Supplemented by reference TRBV7-9 and TRBJ2-7, the full variable domain reads DTGVSQNPRHKITKRGQNVTFRCDPISEHNRLYWYRQTLGQGPEFLTYFQNEAQLEKSRLLSDRFSAERPKGSFSTLEIQRTEQGDSAMYLCASSFPGLAGGPFEQYFGPGTRLTVT.

This rearrangement joins TRBV5-3 to TRBJ2-7, with D perhaps TRBD2 (5 bases). TRBV5-3 is an ORF; its function is uncertain. V shed 0 bases and J shed 3 bases, with 13 bases lying between them. The CDR3 is 15 residues long. The CDR3: CARSLGGLQYYEQYF. Here the CDR3 DNA reads TGTGCCAGAAGCTTGGGCGGGCTTCAATACTACGAGCAGTACTTC.

This clone was seen a single time. The rearrangement links TRBV7-3 to TRBJ2-7, with TRBD1 identical over 10 bases. CDR1 and CDR2 (germline): SGHTA, FQGTGA. V dropped 5 bases and J dropped 6; count of bases not matched to a gene: 4. This CDR3 is built from 13 residues. This CDR3 is CASSATGGLEQYF. In DNA, the CDR3 is TGTGCCAGCAGCGCGACAGGGGGCCTCGAGCAGTACTTC.

The J gene is TRBJ1-1, the V gene TRBV12-3 or TRBV12-4; 7 bases are shared with TRBD1. The ends lost 4 bases at V and 4 bases at J; junction bases unmatched: 3. This CDR3 spans 13 amino acids. CDR3 nucleotides: TGTGCCAGCAGTTCCAGGGGGTTCACTGAAGCTTTCTTT. This translates into CASSSRGFTEAFF.

This chain links TRBV7-9 with TRBJ2-5; D gene uncertain. CDR1 SEHNR and CDR2 FQNEAQ come from the germline V gene (reference sequence). Trimming shortened V by 1 base and J by 0 bases, and 9 bases separated the two germline ends. This CDR3 is 15 amino acids long. The CDR3 spells CASSLGQVHQETQYF. The CDR3, as DNA: TGTGCCAGCAGCTTAGGACAAGTTCACCAAGAGACCCAGTACTTC.

The chain has TRBV5-1 and TRBJ2-5; 7 nucleotides agree with TRBD1. CDR3 length equals 15 residues. Germline CDR1 reads SGHRS; CDR2 reads YFSETQ. With V trimmed by 3 bases and J by 2 bases, 7 bases remained unmatched. The CDR3 reads CASSWGDRDQETQYF. In DNA form, the CDR3 reads TGCGCCAGCAGCTGGGGTGACAGGGATCAAGAGACCCAGTACTTC.

The V gene is TRBV12-3 or TRBV12-4, the J gene TRBJ1-2, with a weak D call TRBD1 (5 bases). V shed 5 bases and J shed 8 bases, with 15 bases lying between them. CDR3 length: 13 residues. The DNA for the CDR3 is TGTGCCAGCAGTAGTTATACAGGCCGGGGCTACACCTTC. Translating gives CASSSYTGRGYTF.

The chain has TRBV5-1 and TRBJ2-5; TRBD1 agrees at 9 bases. This CDR3 is 14 amino acids long. The V gene's germline CDR1 is SGHRS and CDR2 YFSETQ. With V trimmed by 4 bases and J by 2 bases, 3 bases remained unmatched. The CDR3 sequence: CASSPTGGQETQYF. As DNA, the CDR3 is TGCGCCAGCAGCCCGACAGGGGGACAAGAGACCCAGTACTTC.

The chain couples TRBV9 to TRBJ2-1; D not certain. The CDR3 runs to 14 residues. V lost 4 bases and J lost 8, with 16 bases in between. CDR1 is SGDLS, CDR2 YYNGEE, per germline. The CDR3 coding sequence is TGTGCCAGCAGCCCTCGTGGTGCGGTCTATGAGCAGTTCTTC. Amino acid sequence: CASSPRGAVYEQFF.